The source of this TCR beta chain is a study of blood T cell repertoires in COVID-19. Whole-study context: Italy, Spain and the United States were the sources of the convalescent and acute COVID-19 samples.

Libraries were prepared by immunoSEQ multiplex PCR; TCRdb keeps only in-frame clonotypes and omits some of them. The data hold about 140,000 clones, with roughly 76% observed a single time. CDR3 length equals 16 residues. CDR1 is SGDLS and CDR2 is YYNGEE in the germline V gene. Germline trimming cut 4 bases from V and 6 bases from J; bases unmatched to any gene: 7. The V call is TRBV9, the J call TRBJ2-3; 14 nucleotides agree with TRBD2. Sample: peripheral blood. This receptor was taken from an older man with acute or convalescent COVID-19. The CDR3, as DNA: TGTGCCAGCAGCCCGACTAGCGGGGGGGCCCGTGATACGCAGTATTTT. This sequence encodes CASSPTSGGARDTQYF.